Given below is one TCR beta chain in context. Its target antigen remains unknown. This may be a read error, as it is one base from a much larger clone. TCR beta CDR3 regions were amplified from RNA transcripts for repertoire sequencing. The first round of RT-PCR was done with HTBI primers and the Qiagen OneStep RT-PCR kit, and was followed by a second round of multiplex PCR, then size selection and purification. The libraries underwent paired-end sequencing with 100 bp reads on an Illumina HiSeq2000. The published analysis was carried out like this. SOAPnuke was used to process the reads, throwing out any read that had adapters, had uncalled bases, had a mean Phred below 15, or lacked an exact constant-primer or identifier match. COPE v1.2.5 was used to merge high-quality paired reads. Clonotypes were defined as unique nucleotide sequences and were aligned to IMGT TRB V, D and J references using MiTCR v1.1. Analysis was restricted to V-J combinations with a frequency above 0.0001, which covered about 99% of repertoires. A TCR clonal expansion and chaos score per V-J combination was defined as the ratio of F50 clonal expansion to chaos observed in the TCRdist matrix. Welch's t-statistics and random forest were used to narrow the features down to 13 V-J combinations, which were then fed into a naive Bayes classifier. Thyroid-blood repertoire similarity was quantified with the Morisita-Horn index. Clones were called with MiXCR by TCRdb after fastp trimmed the public reads at Q25, and only in-frame beta chains were retained. Every CDR3 protein is listed once, alongside the most common genes and DNA of its rows. TCRdb, not the original authors, processed these V and J calls. For this sample the table gives 580,000 or so distinct CDR3 sequences, of which about two fifths were detected only once. Jointly, the top ten make up over 3.5% of the sample.

This sample was included in a study of Graves' ophthalmopathy and Graves' hyperthyroidism (dated by TCRdb to the late 2010s). About the investigation overall: Stable hyperthyroidism was defined as no progression to ophthalmopathy within 18 months of follow-up. For independent validation, a separate cohort was made up of some 18 hyperthyroidism patients plus 17 patients who later progressed from hyperthyroidism to ophthalmopathy. To explore V-J signatures distinguishing ophthalmopathy from hyperthyroidism, a discovery set of around 100 patients (more than 40 ophthalmopathy, 55 to 60 stable hyperthyroidism) was enrolled. In total, under 150 blood samples were TCR-sequenced: approximately 42 ophthalmopathy, some 80 hyperthyroidism and around 17 hyperthyroidism-to-ophthalmopathy patients. The study used signatures of the TCR beta repertoire to tell Graves' ophthalmopathy apart from Graves' hyperthyroidism and to predict which patients would progress to ophthalmopathy. Following sampling, methimazole starting at 30 mg daily was administered to hyperthyroidism patients, and high-dose intravenous methylprednisolone was administered to ophthalmopathy patients. T-cell repertoires of thyroid tissue and blood were compared in 5 or 6 hyperthyroidism patients. Overall study results and their limits: In validation, the model predicted ophthalmopathy progression with about 70% sensitivity and roughly 72% specificity; about a dozen predicted patients were CT-confirmed with GO in a median of roughly 6.8 months. Among expanded thyroid clonotypes with frequency above 0.001, most also showed up in blood, which suggests that blood repertoires may reflect the thyroid immune response. The 13-signature model separated ophthalmopathy from stable hyperthyroidism with 85% to 90% sensitivity and 81.08% specificity in cross-validation, and 80%/75% in the test set. Sample size was not predetermined statistically, and investigators were not blinded to group allocation.

CDR1 and CDR2 are drawn from the germline V gene: SNHLY, FYNNEI. The CDR3 starts with the cysteine, ends with the phenylalanine, and has 15 residues. Kept here is only the CDR3 DNA, which spans 45 bases and is read in frame from base 1. Hyperthyroidism patients were newly diagnosed, with disease duration under 2 months, and aged 18 to 65 years. Anyone with other autoimmune diseases, uncontrolled infections, pregnancy or lactation was excluded from the study. Clinical symptoms, serum thyroxine, TRAb, thyroid ultrasound and orbital computed tomography formed the basis of the diagnosis. Total RNA was extracted with Trizol reagent and quality-checked on an Agilent 2100 Bioanalyzer.

The sequencing sample was made of peripheral blood or thyroid tissue (not recorded which). Recombination linked TRBV2 to TRBJ2-5, with TRBD1 perhaps the D gene, on 8 matching bases. This receptor was taken from an adult man with Graves' hyperthyroidism. CDR3 reads: CASSVEQGAGETQHF. The base sequence is TGTGCCAGCAGCGTAGAGCAGGGGGCGGGGGAGACCCAGCACTTC.